These T cell receptor beta chains were read from a single sample in a study of blood T cell repertoires in COVID-19. Clones were sequenced by immunoSEQ multiplex PCR, and TCRdb holds only the in-frame ones, with some missing. This repertoire shows tens of thousands of clones, 70% to 85% found once; its top ten account for approximately 30%. Sequenced: peripheral blood. Source of these receptors: a human donor in a cohort sampled during active COVID-19. CDR3s include the opening cysteine and the closing phenylalanine or tryptophan. A D gene is named only where the DNA matches it firmly. The size field is filled for only some rows; it gives once, few, many or a size class.

V	size	J	D	DNA	CDR3
TRBV2	few	TRBJ2-1	.	TGTGCCAGCAGTGAAGGAGCGGCGGTTTTATACAATGAGCAGTTCTTC	CASSEGAAVLYNEQFF
TRBV24-1	medium-sized	TRBJ2-1	.	TGTGCCACCAGTGATTTGCAGGGCCACAATGAGCAGTTCTTC	CATSDLQGHNEQFF
TRBV11-2	few	TRBJ2-4	TRBD1	TGTGCCAGCAGCCGACCCAAAGACTTACCGGGACAGGGGAACATTCAGTACTTC	CASSRPKDLPGQGNIQYF
TRBV5-4	.	TRBJ2-7	.	TGTGCCAGCAGCTTAATCGCTACCTACGAGCAGTACTTC	CASSLIATYEQYF
TRBV7-8	.	TRBJ1-2	.	TGTGCCAGCAGCTCTCGCCTACCGAGTAAGAACTATGGCTACACCTTC	CASSSRLPSKNYGYTF
TRBV5-1	.	TRBJ1-5	TRBD1	TGCGCCAGCAGCTTGCTGGGGACAGAGAGGGGCTGGAATAAAGCGAGGCTCTACAATCAGCCCCAGCATTTT	CASSLLGTERGWNKARLYNQPQHF
TRBV6-1	.	TRBJ1-2	TRBD1	TGTGCCAGCAGTGACGGGACAGGGCAACGCTATGGCTACACCTTC	CASSDGTGQRYGYTF
TRBV28	.	TRBJ1-5	TRBD1	TGTGCCAGCCGGACCTACAGGGGAAATCAGCCCCAGCATTTT	CASRTYRGNQPQHF
TRBV5-4	.	TRBJ2-7	.	TGTGCCAGCAGCTTTCCCGAGAGCTCCTACGAGCAGTACTTC	CASSFPESSYEQYF
TRBV4-1	.	TRBJ1-1	.	TGCGCCAGCAGCCAAGGGCAGGTTTTAATGAACACTGAAGCTTTCTTT	CASSQGQVLMNTEAFF
TRBV7-2	.	TRBJ2-7	TRBD1	TGTGCCAGCAGCTTAGCGGGACGGGGACAGCACTCTTCTTCCTACGAGCAGTACTTC	CASSLAGRGQHSSSYEQYF
TRBV5-8	.	TRBJ2-1	TRBD2	TGTGCCAGCAGCTTCCTACCCGGGACAGGAGGGACTAGCGAGTACAATGAGCAGTTCTTC	CASSFLPGTGGTSEYNEQFF
TRBV4-1	.	TRBJ1-3	.	TGCGCCACCTCGACCGTGCCGGGGGTTGGAAACACCATATATTTT	CATSTVPGVGNTIYF
TRBV5-4	.	TRBJ2-1	TRBD2	TGTGCCAGCAGCATGGATGCGGGAGGGCCTCGGAATGAGCAGTTCTTC	CASSMDAGGPRNEQFF
TRBV6-2/TRBV6-3	once	TRBJ2-2	.	TGTGCCAGCAGTTACTACAGACCTAACACCGGGGAGCTGTTTTTT	CASSYYRPNTGELFF
TRBV12-3/TRBV12-4	.	TRBJ1-6	.	TGTGCCAGCAGTTTAACAGGAGGGTCACCCCTCCACTTT	CASSLTGGSPLHF
TRBV7-6	.	TRBJ2-7	.	TGTGCCAGCAGCCCCCAGGGGGGCCCATCCTACGAGCAGTACTTC	CASSPQGGPSYEQYF
TRBV29-1	.	TRBJ2-1	TRBD2	TGCAGCGTTGAGGTAGCGGGGGGCAATGAGCAGTTCTTC	CSVEVAGGNEQFF
TRBV7-2	.	TRBJ2-1	TRBD2	TGTGCCAGCAGCTCAAGCGGGAGGGCCCGAGAGCAGTTCTTC	CASSSSGRAREQFF
TRBV2	.	TRBJ2-3	.	TGTGCCAGCAGTATCCAGGGAGGCCGCACAGATACGCAGTATTTT	CASSIQGGRTDTQYF
TRBV2	.	TRBJ2-7	TRBD2	TGTGCCAACGAACCTAGCGGGGGGTCCTACGAGCAGTACTTC	CANEPSGGSYEQYF
TRBV6-6	.	TRBJ2-2	TRBD2	TGTGCCAGCAGTTTTCAAGCGGGAGGAGTGGGCGGGGAGCTGTTTTTT	CASSFQAGGVGGELFF